The TCR beta chain under discussion was sequenced for a study of T cell changes during pregnancy in multiple sclerosis. Some clones are missing from TCRdb's copy, which holds only in-frame ones; the method was immunoSEQ multiplex PCR. The repertoire includes about 49,000 clones, about 95% of them detected once, and approximately 6% sits in the top ten. Germline CDR1 is MGHDK and CDR2 is SYGVNS. This CDR3 region has 12 residues. Trimming shortened V by 7 bases and J by 9 bases, and 13 bases separated the two germline ends. Sequencing used CD8+ T cells from peripheral blood mononuclear cells, obtained in the first trimester of pregnancy. The chain carries TRBV25-1 and TRBJ2-1; perhaps TRBD2 as D (5 bases). The receptor's source is a female donor with multiple sclerosis, enrolled in a pregnancy study. The CDR3 spells CASTDYRGEQFF. The CDR3 DNA is TGTGCCAGCACTGACTACCGGGGTGAGCAGTTCTTC.